This TCR beta chain is drawn from a study of T-cell memory formation after mild COVID-19. General observations from the study: The authors left the SARS-CoV-2 specificity of second-wave clones peaking on day 37 unconfirmed.

Trimming shortened V by 3 bases and J by 1 base, and 7 bases separated the two germline ends. CDR1 and CDR2 from the germline V gene are LNHDA and SQIVND (reference sequence). This CDR3 spans 13 amino acids. TCRdb analysed the 5' RACE reads with MiXCR anew, one entry per CDR3 protein. The table shows 500,000 to 650,000 distinct CDR3 sequences, with 20% to 25% occurring only once. The sample holds a few counts of this clonotype. What it recognizes is unknown. The rearrangement uses TRBV19 and TRBJ2-7; D is undetermined. The specimen was PBMCs or a T cell subset sorted from them (not recorded which). This TCR was sampled from an adult woman who had mild COVID-19 (a few samples of this study predate the infection). Cell type and time point are not known. The CDR3 nucleotides are TGTGCCAGTAGTATTGCGAGATCCTACGAGCAGTACTTC. Translating it yields CASSIARSYEQYF.